This TCR beta chain is drawn from a study of identical twins. Healthy Caucasians alone served as donors. Via MiXCR, TCRdb re-called the 5' RACE reads, giving one row per CDR3 protein. This repertoire shows fewer than 450,000 distinct CDR3 sequences, around 9.7% found once; its top ten account for under 9.5%. This CDR3 has 15 amino acids. Germline V gene lookup returns CDR1 DFQATT and CDR2 SNEGSKA (reference sequence). V shed 4 bases and J shed 2 bases, with 16 bases lying between them. This receptor was identified in a woman between 45 and 60 years old in good health. This rearrangement joins TRBV20-1 to TRBJ2-3, with D unclear. The sequenced material came from naive T cells sorted from blood. CDR3 DNA: TGCAGTGCTATGAGAGGAGATGTTTACACAGATACGCAGTATTTT. The encoded protein is CSAMRGDVYTDTQYF.